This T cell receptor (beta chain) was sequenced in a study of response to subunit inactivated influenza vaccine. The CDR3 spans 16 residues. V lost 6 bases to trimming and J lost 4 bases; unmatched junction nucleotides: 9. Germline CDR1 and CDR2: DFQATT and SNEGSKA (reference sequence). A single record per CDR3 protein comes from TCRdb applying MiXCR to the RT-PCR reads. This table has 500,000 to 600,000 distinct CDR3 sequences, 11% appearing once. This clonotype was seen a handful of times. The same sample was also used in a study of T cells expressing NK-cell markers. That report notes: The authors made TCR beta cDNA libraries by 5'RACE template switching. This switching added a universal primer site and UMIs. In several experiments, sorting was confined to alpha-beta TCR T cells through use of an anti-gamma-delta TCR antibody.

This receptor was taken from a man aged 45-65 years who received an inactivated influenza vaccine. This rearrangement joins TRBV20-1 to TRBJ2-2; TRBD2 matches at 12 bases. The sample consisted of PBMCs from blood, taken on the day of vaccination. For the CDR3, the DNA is TGCAGTGCCAGGGCGCTAGCGGGAGGGCGCACCGGGGAGCTGTTTTTT. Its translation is CSARALAGGRTGELFF.